Included here is one TCR beta chain sequence, with context. Antigen: not known. The CDR3 is made up of 10 amino acids. Trimming took 8 bases from V and 3 from J, leaving 2 bases between them. The germline V gene encodes CDR1 SNHLY and CDR2 FYNNEI. The data were obtained in a study of blood T cells in healthy people across ages. Points from the study as a whole: A roughly linear fall in TCR beta diversity per million T cells was seen with increasing age. In long-lived donors, naive CD4+ cell counts and diversity exceeded those of aged donors.

Per sample, extraction of total RNA gave at least 6 micrograms in every case. Next came a second PCR, run for about 7 to 12 cycles, which used a sample-barcoded 5' primer along with a J-beta primer mix. TCRdb processed the 5' RACE reads anew with MiXCR; each CDR3 protein has one entry. The table lists more than 1 million distinct CDR3 sequences, 35% to 55% of them singletons, with over 15% in the top ten. This TCR came from a woman in her sixties or seventies in good health. V and J are TRBV2 and TRBJ2-1; D is unresolved. The sequencing input was blood. The CDR3 DNA is TGTGCCAGCCTCTACAATGAGCAGTTCTTC. It codes for CASLYNEQFF. The complete variable domain, with remaining parts taken from reference TRBV2 and TRBJ2-1, reads EPEVTQTPSHQVTQMGQEVILRCVPISNHLYFYWYRQILGQKVEFLVSFYNNEISEKSEIFDDQFSVERPDGSNFTLKIRSTKLEDSAMYFCASLYNEQFFGPGTRLTVL.